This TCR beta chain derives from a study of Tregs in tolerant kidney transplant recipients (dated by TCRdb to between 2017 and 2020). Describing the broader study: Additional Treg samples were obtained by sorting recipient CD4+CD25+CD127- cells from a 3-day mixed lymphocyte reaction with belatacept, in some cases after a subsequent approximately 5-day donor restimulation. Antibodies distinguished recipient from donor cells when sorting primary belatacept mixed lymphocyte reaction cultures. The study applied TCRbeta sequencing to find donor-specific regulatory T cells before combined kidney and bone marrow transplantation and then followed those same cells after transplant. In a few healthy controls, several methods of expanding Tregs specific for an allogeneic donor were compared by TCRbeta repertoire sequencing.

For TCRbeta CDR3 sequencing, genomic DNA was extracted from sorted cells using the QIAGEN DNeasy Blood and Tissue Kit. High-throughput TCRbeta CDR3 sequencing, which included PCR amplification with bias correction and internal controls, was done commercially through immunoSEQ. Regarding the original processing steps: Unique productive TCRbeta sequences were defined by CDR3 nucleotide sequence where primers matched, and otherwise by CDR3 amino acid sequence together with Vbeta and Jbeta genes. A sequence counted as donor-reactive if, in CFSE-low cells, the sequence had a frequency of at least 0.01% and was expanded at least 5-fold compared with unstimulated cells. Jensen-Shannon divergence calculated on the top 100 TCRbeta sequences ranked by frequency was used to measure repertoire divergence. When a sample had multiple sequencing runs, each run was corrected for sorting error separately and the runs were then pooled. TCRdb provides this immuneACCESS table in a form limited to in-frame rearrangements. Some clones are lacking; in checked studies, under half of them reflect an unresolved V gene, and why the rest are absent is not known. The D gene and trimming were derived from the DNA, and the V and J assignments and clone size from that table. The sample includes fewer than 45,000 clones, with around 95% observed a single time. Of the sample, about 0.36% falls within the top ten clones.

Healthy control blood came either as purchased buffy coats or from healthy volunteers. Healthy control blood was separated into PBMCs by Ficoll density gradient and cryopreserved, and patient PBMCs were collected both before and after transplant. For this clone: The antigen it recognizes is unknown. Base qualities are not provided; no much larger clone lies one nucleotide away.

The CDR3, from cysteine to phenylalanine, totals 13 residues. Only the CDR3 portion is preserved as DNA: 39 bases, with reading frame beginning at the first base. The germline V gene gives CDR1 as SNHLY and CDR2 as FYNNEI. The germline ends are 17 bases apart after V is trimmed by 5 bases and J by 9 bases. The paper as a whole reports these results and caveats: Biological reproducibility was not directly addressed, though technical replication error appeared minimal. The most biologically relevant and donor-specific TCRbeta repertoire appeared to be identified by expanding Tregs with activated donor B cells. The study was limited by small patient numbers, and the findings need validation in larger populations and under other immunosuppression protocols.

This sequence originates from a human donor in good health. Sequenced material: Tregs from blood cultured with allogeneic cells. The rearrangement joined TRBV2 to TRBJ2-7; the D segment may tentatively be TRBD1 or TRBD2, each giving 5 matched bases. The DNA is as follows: TGTGCCAGCAGTTGGGACCTCCCAAGCGGGCAGTACTTC. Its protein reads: CASSWDLPSGQYF.